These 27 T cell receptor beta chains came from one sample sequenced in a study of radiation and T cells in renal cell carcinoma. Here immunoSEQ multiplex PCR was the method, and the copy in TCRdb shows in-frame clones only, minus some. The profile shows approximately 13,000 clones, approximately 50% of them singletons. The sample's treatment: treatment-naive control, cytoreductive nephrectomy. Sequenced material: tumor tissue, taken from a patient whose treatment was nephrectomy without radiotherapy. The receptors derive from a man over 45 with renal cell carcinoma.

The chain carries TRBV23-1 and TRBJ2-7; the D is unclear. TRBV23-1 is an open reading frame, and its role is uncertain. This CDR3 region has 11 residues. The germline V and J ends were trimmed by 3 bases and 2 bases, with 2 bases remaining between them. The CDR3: CASSHPYEQYF. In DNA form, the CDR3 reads TGCGCCAGCAGTCACCCCTACGAGCAGTACTTC.

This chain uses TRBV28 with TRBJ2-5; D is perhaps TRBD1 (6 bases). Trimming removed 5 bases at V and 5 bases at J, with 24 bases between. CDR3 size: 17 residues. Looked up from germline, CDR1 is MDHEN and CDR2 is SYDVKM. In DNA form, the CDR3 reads TGTGCCAGCAGTACCCTTTACAGGGCCCAAACCCGGGAGACCCAGTACTTC. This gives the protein CASSTLYRAQTRETQYF.

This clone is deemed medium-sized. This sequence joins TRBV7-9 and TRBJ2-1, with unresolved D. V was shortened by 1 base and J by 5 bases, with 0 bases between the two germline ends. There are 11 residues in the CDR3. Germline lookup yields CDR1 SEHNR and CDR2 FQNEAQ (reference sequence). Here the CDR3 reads CASSLDNEQFF. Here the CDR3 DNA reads TGTGCCAGCAGCTTAGACAATGAGCAGTTCTTC.

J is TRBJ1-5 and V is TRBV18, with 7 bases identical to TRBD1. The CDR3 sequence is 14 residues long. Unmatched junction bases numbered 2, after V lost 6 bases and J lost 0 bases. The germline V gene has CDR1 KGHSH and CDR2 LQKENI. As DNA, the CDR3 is TGTGCCAGCTCGGGACAGAATAGCAATCAGCCCCAGCATTTT. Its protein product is CASSGQNSNQPQHF. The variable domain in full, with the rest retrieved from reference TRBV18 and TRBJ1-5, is NAGVMQNPRHLVRRRGQEARLRCSPMKGHSHVYWYRQLPEEGLKFMVYLQKENIIDESGMPKERFSAEFPKEGPSILRIQQVVRGDSAAYFCASSGQNSNQPQHFGDGTRLSIL.

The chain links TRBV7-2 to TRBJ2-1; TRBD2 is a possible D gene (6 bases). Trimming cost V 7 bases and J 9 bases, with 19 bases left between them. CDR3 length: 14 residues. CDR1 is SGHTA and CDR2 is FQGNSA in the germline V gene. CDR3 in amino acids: CASTHPGRRIEQFF. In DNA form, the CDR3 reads TGTGCCAGCACTCACCCAGGGAGGCGTATTGAGCAGTTCTTC.

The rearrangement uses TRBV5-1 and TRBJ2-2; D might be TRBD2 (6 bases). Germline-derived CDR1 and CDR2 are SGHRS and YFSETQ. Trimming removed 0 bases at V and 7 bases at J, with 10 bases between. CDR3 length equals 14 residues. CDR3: CASSLAAGIGELFF. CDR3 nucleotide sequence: TGCGCCAGCAGCTTGGCCGCGGGGATCGGGGAGCTGTTTTTT.

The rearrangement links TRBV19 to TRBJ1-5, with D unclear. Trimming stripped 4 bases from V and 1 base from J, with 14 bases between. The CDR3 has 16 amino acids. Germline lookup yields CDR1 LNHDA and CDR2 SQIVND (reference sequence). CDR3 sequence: CASSTTSWQSNQPQHF. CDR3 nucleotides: TGTGCCAGTAGTACCACGTCGTGGCAGAGCAATCAGCCCCAGCATTTT.

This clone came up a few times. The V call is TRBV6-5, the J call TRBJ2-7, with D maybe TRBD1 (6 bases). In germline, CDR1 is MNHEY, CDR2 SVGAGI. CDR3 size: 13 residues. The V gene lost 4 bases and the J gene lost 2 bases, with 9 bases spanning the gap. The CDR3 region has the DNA TGTGCCAGCAGTTCCGGGACACCCTACGAGCAGTACTTC. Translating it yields CASSSGTPYEQYF.

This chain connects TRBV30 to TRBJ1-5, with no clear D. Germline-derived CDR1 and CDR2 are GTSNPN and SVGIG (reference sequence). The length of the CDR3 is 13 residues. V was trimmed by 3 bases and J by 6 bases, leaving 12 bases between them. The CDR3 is CAWRSDGSQPQHF. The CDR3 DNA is TGTGCCTGGAGAAGCGACGGCAGTCAGCCCCAGCATTTT.

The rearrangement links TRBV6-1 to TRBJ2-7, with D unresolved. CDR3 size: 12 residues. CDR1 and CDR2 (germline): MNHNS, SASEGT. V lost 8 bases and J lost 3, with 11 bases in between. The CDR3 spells CASGVLNYEQYF. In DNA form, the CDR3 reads TGTGCCAGCGGGGTTCTCAACTACGAGCAGTACTTC.

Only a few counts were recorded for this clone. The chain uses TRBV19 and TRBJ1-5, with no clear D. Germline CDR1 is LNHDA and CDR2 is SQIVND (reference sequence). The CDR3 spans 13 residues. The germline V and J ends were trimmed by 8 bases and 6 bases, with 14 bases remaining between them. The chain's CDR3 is CASSDIVGQPQHF. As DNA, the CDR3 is TGTGCCAGTTCTGACATAGTAGGTCAGCCCCAGCATTTT.

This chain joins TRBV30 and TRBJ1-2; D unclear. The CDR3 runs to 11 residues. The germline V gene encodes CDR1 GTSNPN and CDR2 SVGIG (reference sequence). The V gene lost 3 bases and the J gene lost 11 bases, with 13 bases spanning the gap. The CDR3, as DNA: TGTGCCTGGAGAGGGAGGATCGGGTACACCTTC. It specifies CAWRGRIGYTF.

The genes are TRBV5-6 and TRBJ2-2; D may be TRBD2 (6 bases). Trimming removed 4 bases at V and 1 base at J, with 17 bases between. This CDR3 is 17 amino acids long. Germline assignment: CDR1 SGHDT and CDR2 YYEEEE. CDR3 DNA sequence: TGTGCCAGCAGCCCCTGGGACTTTCCCAGGAACACCGGGGAGCTGTTTTTT. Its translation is CASSPWDFPRNTGELFF. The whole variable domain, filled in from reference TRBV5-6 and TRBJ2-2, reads DAGVTQSPTHLIKTRGQQVTLRCSPKSGHDTVSWYQQALGQGPQFIFQYYEEEERQRGNFPDRFSGHQFPNYSSELNVNALLLGDSALYLCASSPWDFPRNTGELFFGEGSRLTVL.

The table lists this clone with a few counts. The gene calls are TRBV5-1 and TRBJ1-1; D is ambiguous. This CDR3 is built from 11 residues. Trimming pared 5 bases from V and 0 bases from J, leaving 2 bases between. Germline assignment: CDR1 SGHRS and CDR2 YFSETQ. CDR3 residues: CASRVNTEAFF. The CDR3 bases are TGCGCCAGCAGGGTGAACACTGAAGCTTTCTTT.

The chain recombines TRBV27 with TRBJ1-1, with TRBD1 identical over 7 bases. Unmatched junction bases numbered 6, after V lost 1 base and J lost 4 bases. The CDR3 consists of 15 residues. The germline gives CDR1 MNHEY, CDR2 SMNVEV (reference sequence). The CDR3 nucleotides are TGTGCCAGCAGTTTATGGTCAGGGGGGCTCACTGAAGCTTTCTTT. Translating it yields CASSLWSGGLTEAFF.

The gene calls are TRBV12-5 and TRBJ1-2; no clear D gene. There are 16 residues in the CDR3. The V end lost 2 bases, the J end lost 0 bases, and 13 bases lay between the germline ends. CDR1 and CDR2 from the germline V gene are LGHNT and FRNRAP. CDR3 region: CASGLSSGLTNYGYTF. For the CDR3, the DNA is TGTGCTAGTGGTTTGTCCTCAGGCCTCACTAACTATGGCTACACCTTC.

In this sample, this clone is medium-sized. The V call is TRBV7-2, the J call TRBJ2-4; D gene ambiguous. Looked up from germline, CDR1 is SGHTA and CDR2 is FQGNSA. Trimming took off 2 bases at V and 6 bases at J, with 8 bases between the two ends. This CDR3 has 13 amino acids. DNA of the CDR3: TGTGCCAGCAGCTTAAAGGGTTCAAACATTCAGTACTTC. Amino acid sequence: CASSLKGSNIQYF.

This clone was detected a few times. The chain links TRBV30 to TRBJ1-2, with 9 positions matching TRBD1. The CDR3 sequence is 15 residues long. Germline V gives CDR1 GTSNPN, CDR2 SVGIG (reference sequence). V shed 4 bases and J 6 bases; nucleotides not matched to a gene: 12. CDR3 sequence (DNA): TGTGCCTGGATCCTCCGGACAGGGGACCCCCATGGCTACACCTTC. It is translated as CAWILRTGDPHGYTF.

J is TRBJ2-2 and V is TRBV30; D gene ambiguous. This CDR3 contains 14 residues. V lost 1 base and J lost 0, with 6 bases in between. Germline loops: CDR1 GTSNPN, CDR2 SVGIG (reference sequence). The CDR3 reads CAWSEGTNTGELFF. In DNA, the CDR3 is TGTGCCTGGAGTGAAGGTACGAACACCGGGGAGCTGTTTTTT.

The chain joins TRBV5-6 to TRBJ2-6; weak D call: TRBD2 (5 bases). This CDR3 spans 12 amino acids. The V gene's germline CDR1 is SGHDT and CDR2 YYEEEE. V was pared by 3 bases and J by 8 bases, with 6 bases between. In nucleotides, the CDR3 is TGTGCCAGCAGCTCGGGGTCCAACGTCCTGACTTTC. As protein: CASSSGSNVLTF.

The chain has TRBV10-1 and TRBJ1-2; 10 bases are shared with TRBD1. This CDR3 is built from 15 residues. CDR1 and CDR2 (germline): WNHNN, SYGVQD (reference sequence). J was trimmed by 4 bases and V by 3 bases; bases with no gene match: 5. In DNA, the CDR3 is TGCGCCAGCAGTGACCCGGGACAGGGGATCTATGGCTACACCTTC. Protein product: CASSDPGQGIYGYTF.

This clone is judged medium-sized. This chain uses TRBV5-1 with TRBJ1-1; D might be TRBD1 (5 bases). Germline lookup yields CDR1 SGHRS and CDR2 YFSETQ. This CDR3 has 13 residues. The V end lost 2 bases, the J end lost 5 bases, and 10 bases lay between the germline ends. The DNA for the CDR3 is TGCGCCAGCAGCTTTTCTAAGGGGACTGAAGCTTTCTTT. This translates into CASSFSKGTEAFF.

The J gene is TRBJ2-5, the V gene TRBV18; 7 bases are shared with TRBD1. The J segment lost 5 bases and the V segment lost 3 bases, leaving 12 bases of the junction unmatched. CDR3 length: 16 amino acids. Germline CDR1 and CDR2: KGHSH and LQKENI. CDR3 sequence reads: CASSPRTGDGWETQYF. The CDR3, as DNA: TGTGCCAGCTCACCGCGGACAGGCGATGGATGGGAGACCCAGTACTTC.

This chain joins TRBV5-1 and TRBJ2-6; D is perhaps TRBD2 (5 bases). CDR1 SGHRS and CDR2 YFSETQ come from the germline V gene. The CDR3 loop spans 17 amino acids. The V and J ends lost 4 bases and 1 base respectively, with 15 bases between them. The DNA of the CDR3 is TGCGCCAGCAGCAAAATCATACGGGAATCTGGGGCCAACGTCCTGACTTTC. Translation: CASSKIIRESGANVLTF.

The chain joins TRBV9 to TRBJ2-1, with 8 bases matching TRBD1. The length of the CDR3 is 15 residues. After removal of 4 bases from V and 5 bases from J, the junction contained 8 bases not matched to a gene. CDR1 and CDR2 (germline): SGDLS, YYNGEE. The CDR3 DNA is TGTGCCAGCAGCCCTCGGACAGGGATAAACAATGAGCAGTTCTTC. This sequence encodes CASSPRTGINNEQFF.

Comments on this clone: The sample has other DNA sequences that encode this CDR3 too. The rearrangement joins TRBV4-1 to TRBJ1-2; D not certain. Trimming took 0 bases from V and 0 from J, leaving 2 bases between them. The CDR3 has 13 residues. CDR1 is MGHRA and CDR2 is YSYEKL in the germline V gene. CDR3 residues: CASSQESNYGYTF. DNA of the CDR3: TGCGCCAGCAGCCAAGAGTCTAACTATGGCTACACCTTC.

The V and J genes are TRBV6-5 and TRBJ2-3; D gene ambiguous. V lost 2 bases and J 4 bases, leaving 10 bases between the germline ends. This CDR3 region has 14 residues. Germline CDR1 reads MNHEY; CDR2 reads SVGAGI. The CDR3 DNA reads TGTGCCAGCAGTTACCAACTGGCGGCAGATACGCAGTATTTT. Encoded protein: CASSYQLAADTQYF.